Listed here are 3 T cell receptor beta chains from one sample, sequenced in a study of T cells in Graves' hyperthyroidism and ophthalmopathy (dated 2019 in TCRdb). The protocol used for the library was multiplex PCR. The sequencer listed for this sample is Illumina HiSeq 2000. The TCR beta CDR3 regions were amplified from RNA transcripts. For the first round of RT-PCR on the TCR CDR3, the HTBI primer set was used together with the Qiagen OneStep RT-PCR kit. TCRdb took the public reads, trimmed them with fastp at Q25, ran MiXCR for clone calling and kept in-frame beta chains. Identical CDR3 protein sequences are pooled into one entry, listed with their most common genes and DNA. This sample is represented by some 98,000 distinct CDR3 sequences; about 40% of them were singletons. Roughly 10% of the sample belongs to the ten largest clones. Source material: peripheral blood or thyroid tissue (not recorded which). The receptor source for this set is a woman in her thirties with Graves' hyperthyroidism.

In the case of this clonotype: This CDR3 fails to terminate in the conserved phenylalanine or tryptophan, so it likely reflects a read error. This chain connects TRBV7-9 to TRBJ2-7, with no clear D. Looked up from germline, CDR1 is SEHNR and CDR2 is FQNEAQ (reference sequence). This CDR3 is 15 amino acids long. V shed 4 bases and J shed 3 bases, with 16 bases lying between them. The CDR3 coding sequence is TGTGCCAGCAGCTCTAGGGTAGGAAATGGCTACGAGCAGTACTCC. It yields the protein CASSSRVGNGYEQYS.

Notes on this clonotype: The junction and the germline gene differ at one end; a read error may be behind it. The CDR3 DNA follows: TGTGCCAGCAGCCAAGAGGCAGGGCGGGATGAGAAACTGTTTTTT. It translates to CASSQEAGRDEKLFF. J is TRBJ1-4 and V is TRBV7-8, with a possible D match to TRBD1 (5 bases). Looked up from germline, CDR1 is SGHVS and CDR2 is FQNEAQ. CDR3 length equals 15 residues. The full variable domain, completed using reference TRBV7-8 and TRBJ1-4, is GAGVSQSPRYKVAKRGQDVALRCDPISGHVSLFWYQQALGQGPEFLTYFQNEAQLDKSGLPSDRFFAERPEGSVSTLKIQRTQQEDSAVYLCASSQEAGRDEKLFFGSGTQLSVL.

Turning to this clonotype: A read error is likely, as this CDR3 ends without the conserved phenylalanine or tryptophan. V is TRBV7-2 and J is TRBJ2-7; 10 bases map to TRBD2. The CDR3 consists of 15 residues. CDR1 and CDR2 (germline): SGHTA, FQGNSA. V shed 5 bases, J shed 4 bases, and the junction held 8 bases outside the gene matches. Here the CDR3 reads CASSPGTSDRYEQYL. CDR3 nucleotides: TGTGCCAGCAGCCCCGGGACTAGCGATCGGTACGAGCAGTACCTC.